These 10 T cell receptor beta chains came from one sample sequenced in a study of regulatory T cells in long-lasting Graves disease. Time point of the sample: persistent/refractory GD, antithyroid drugs over 5 years with positive TRAb. Scientists built the TCR library using RNA that was extracted from PBMCs. CDR3-region Arm-PCR and iRepertoire HTBI primers produced the TCR beta libraries. TCRdb used MiXCR to reprocess the multiplex PCR reads, holding one entry per CDR3 protein. The table shows a few hundred thousand distinct CDR3 sequences, with 20% to 25% occurring only once. The sample was peripheral blood mononuclear cells (PBMCs), taken when the disease was refractory, from a patient treated with antithyroid drugs. The source of these receptors is a female donor with Graves disease.

This clonotype was counted ten times or more. The genes are TRBV11-3 and TRBJ1-1; D unclear. The CDR3 has 14 amino acids. The V gene's germline CDR1 is SGHNT and CDR2 YENEEA. The V end lost 3 bases, the J end lost 7 bases, and 15 bases lay between the germline ends. As DNA, the CDR3 is TGTGCCAGCAGCTTCCGATGGCCGGGTGGTGAAGCTTTCTTT. It translates to CASSFRWPGGEAFF.

Of note for this clonotype: In this CDR3 the conserved last residue, phenylalanine or tryptophan, is missing, so a read error is likely. The DNA is left out, because the CDR3 cannot be placed on it with certainty; the CDR3 is given as TCRdb lists it. The V and J genes are TRBV3-1 and TRBJ1-1; the table assigns TRBD1, which was not confirmed against the DNA. CDR1 and CDR2 (germline): LGHDT, YNNKEL (reference sequence). The CDR3 extends over 14 residues, inclusive of both ends. This CDR3 reads CASSQDGLGGRPFS.

The gene calls are TRBV9 and TRBJ1-6; perhaps TRBD1 as D (6 bases). Germline V gene lookup returns CDR1 SGDLS and CDR2 YYNGEE. Trimming took 2 bases from V and 10 from J, leaving 7 bases between them. The CDR3 runs 12 residues. CDR3 sequence (DNA): TGTGCCAGCAGCGTCACAGGGTCACCCCTCCACTTT. This translates into CASSVTGSPLHF.

About this clonotype itself: Sequence at one end of the junction differs from germline and may be a read error. This chain uses TRBV10-3 with TRBJ2-6, with 7 bases aligning to TRBD1. This CDR3 contains 16 residues. Germline values: CDR1 ENHRY, CDR2 SYGVKD. CDR3 DNA: TGTGCCAGCAGTTCGGCAGGGGGAGCTGGGGCCAACGTCCTGACTTTC. This sequence encodes CASSSAGGAGANVLTF.

The J gene is TRBJ1-2, the V gene TRBV7-3; 8 bases agree with TRBD1. J gave up 8 bases and V 2 bases, and 7 bases lay outside the gene matches. The germline gives CDR1 SGHTA, CDR2 FQGTGA. This CDR3 has 14 amino acids. The CDR3, as DNA: TGTGCCAGCAGCTTAGACAGGGGCCAGGGGGGCTACACCTTC. Residues: CASSLDRGQGGYTF.

The chain carries TRBV7-8 and TRBJ1-3; no clear D. The CDR3 has 16 amino acids. The V end was cut by 0 bases, the J end by 4 bases, with 13 bases between. Germline CDR1 is SGHVS and CDR2 is FQNEAQ. The CDR3 region has the DNA TGTGCCAGCAGCTTAGCGGAAACAGTTTCGGGAAACACCATATATTTT. Encoded protein: CASSLAETVSGNTIYF.

This clonotype showed up many times. V gene TRBV28 combines with J gene TRBJ1-2, with 8 positions matching TRBD1. Per germline, CDR1 MDHEN and CDR2 SYDVKM. The ends lost 5 bases at V and 4 bases at J; junction bases unmatched: 9. This CDR3 comprises 15 residues. The CDR3 DNA reads TGTGCCAGCAGTGAAACAGGGGGAGTATTCTATGGCTACACCTTC. It specifies CASSETGGVFYGYTF.

V gene TRBV7-3 combines with J gene TRBJ1-6; perhaps TRBD1 as D (5 bases). The CDR3 totals 15 residues. CDR1 and CDR2 (germline): SGHTA, FQGTGA. V was cut by 2 bases and J by 9 bases, with 14 bases left in between. CDR3: CASSLRAQGGSPLHF. CDR3 sequence (DNA): TGTGCCAGCAGCTTACGGGCTCAGGGTGGTTCACCCCTCCACTTT.

This clonotype came up once. Sequence at one end of the junction differs from germline and may be a read error. This chain links TRBV11-2 with TRBJ2-5; a possible D gene is TRBD1 (5 bases). The CDR3 sequence is 15 residues long. Germline-derived CDR1 and CDR2 are SGHAT and FQNNGV. CDR3 region: CASSLGPMAGQTQYF. The CDR3 DNA follows: TGCGCCAGCAGCTTGGGCCCTATGGCAGGGCAGACCCAGTACTTC.

The table lists this clonotype with a few counts. The chain recombines TRBV6-1 with TRBJ1-3; no reliable D call. The V gene lost 3 bases and the J gene lost 3 bases, with 3 bases spanning the gap. In germline, CDR1 is MNHNS, CDR2 SASEGT. The CDR3 totals 12 residues. CDR3 protein: CASSDVGNTIYF. CDR3 sequence (DNA): TGTGCCAGCAGTGACGTTGGAAACACCATATATTTT.